The 12 T cell receptor beta chains in this list originate from one sample, sequenced in a study of T cells in Graves' hyperthyroidism and ophthalmopathy. RNA transcripts provided the source from which TCR beta CDR3 regions were amplified. In the first-round RT-PCR of the TCR CDR3, the HTBI primer set was used. In TCRdb, the multiplex PCR reads were re-called with MiXCR into one record per CDR3 protein. The table lists under 500,000 distinct CDR3 sequences, about an eighth of them singletons, with 25% to 30% in the top ten. Sequenced input: blood. These receptors were collected from a man aged 50 or older with Graves' ophthalmopathy.

This clonotype was picked up many times. The chain has TRBV3-1 and TRBJ1-4; D remains ambiguous. The V gene's germline CDR1 is LGHDT and CDR2 YNNKEL (reference sequence). CDR3 size: 15 residues. Trimming took off 4 bases at V and 8 bases at J, with 17 bases between the two ends. The CDR3 here is CASSPRVGAGEKLFF. The CDR3 nucleotides read TGTGCCAGCAGCCCTAGGGTCGGAGCAGGCGAAAAACTGTTTTTT.

The chain has TRBV6-1 and TRBJ1-2; D ambiguous. The germline gives CDR1 MNHNS, CDR2 SASEGT. The CDR3 is 15 amino acids. Between the trimmed V and J ends, which lost 7 bases and 0 bases, there was a span of 15 bases. The CDR3 loop reads CASNNGDAPNYGYTF. CDR3 coding DNA: TGTGCCAGCAATAACGGAGACGCACCTAACTATGGCTACACCTTC.

The table lists this clonotype with many counts. The rearrangement links TRBV4-2 to TRBJ2-1; TRBD2 aligns across 8 bases. Per the germline V gene, CDR1 is LGHNA and CDR2 is YNFKEQ. The CDR3 sequence is 18 residues long. The J segment lost 3 bases and the V segment lost 0 bases, leaving 10 bases of the junction unmatched. CDR3 in amino acids: CASSQERLAGSLYNEQFF. For the CDR3, the DNA is TGTGCCAGCAGCCAAGAGCGGTTAGCGGGAAGTCTCTACAATGAGCAGTTCTTC.

This clonotype was seen at least ten times. The chain uses TRBV20-1 and TRBJ1-2; no clear D. V dropped 3 bases and J dropped 5 bases, with 7 bases sitting between them. Germline V gives CDR1 DFQATT, CDR2 SNEGSKA (reference sequence). The length of the CDR3 is 11 residues. CDR3 amino acids: CSASVLYGYTF. The CDR3 nucleotides are TGCAGTGCTAGTGTGTTGTATGGCTACACCTTC.

The chain has TRBV5-1 and TRBJ2-3, with 7 nucleotides matching TRBD1. The germline V gene has CDR1 SGHRS and CDR2 YFSETQ. This CDR3 contains 11 residues. V lost 8 bases to trimming and J lost 14 bases; unmatched junction nucleotides: 11. The CDR3 coding sequence is TGCGCCAGAAACAGACAGGGAGAAGTGTATTTT. Its translation is CARNRQGEVYF. The variable domain in full, with the rest retrieved from reference TRBV5-1 and TRBJ2-3, is KAGVTQTPRYLIKTRGQQVTLSCSPISGHRSVSWYQQTPGQGLQFLFEYFSETQRNKGNFPGRFSGRQFSNSRSEMNVSTLELGDSALYLCARNRQGEVYFGPGTRLTVL.

The V call is TRBV28, the J call TRBJ2-7; tentative D call: TRBD1 (6 bases). The V and J ends lost 4 bases and 4 bases respectively, with 17 bases between them. CDR3 size: 15 residues. Germline V gives CDR1 MDHEN, CDR2 SYDVKM. CDR3 amino acids: CASSSWTTGQYEQYF. The DNA for the CDR3 is TGTGCCAGCAGTTCGTGGACGACAGGTCAATACGAGCAGTACTTC.

This clonotype was observed many times. The junction shows a germline mismatch at one end, possibly a read error. This rearrangement joins TRBV3-1 to TRBJ1-1; D unclear. The CDR3 has 14 amino acids. Germline V gene lookup returns CDR1 LGHDT and CDR2 YNNKEL (reference sequence). The CDR3 sequence is CASRQGNFGTEAFF. The CDR3 region has the DNA TGTGCCAGCAGACAAGGAAATTTCGGGACTGAAGCTTTCTTT. The complete variable domain, with remaining parts taken from reference TRBV3-1 and TRBJ1-1, reads DTAVSQTPKYLVTQMGNDKSIKCEQNLGHDTMYWYKQDSKKFLKIMFSYNNKELIINETVPNRFSPKSPDKAHLNLHINSLELGDSAVYFCASRQGNFGTEAFFGQGTRLTVV.

This clonotype was found many times. V is TRBV3-1 and J is TRBJ1-5; 7 nucleotides line up with TRBD1. The germline CDR1 and CDR2 sequences are LGHDT and YNNKEL (reference sequence). The V gene end was trimmed by 1 base and the J gene end by 1 base; junction bases not matched to a gene: 4. The CDR3 covers 16 residues. The CDR3 DNA reads as TGTGCCAGCAGCCAAGGTGGGACAGTAAGCAATCAGCCCCAGCATTTT. This sequence encodes CASSQGGTVSNQPQHF. The complete variable domain, with remaining parts taken from reference TRBV3-1 and TRBJ1-5, reads DTAVSQTPKYLVTQMGNDKSIKCEQNLGHDTMYWYKQDSKKFLKIMFSYNNKELIINETVPNRFSPKSPDKAHLNLHINSLELGDSAVYFCASSQGGTVSNQPQHFGDGTRLSIL.

In its sample, this clonotype was seen many times. V is TRBV7-3 and J is TRBJ2-5; D is undetermined. Germline V CDR1 and CDR2: SGHTA, FQGTGA. V was trimmed by 3 bases and J by 7 bases, leaving 9 bases between them. The length of the CDR3 is 12 residues. CDR3 residues: CASSFLGGTQYF. For the CDR3, the DNA is TGTGCCAGCAGCTTCCTCGGTGGGACCCAGTACTTC.

This clonotype was recorded at least ten times. V is TRBV29-1 and J is TRBJ2-1; 8 bases map to TRBD1. Per the germline V gene, CDR1 is SQVTM and CDR2 is ANQGSEA. J gave up 8 bases and V 6 bases, and 6 bases lay outside the gene matches. The CDR3 contains 12 residues. The CDR3 sequence is CSVAGQEDEQFF. CDR3 bases: TGCAGCGTGGCGGGACAGGAGGATGAGCAGTTCTTC.

This clonotype was counted many times. The rearrangement links TRBV30 to TRBJ1-2; D gene uncertain. Trimming took off 5 bases at V and 3 bases at J, with 10 bases between the two ends. Germline V gene lookup returns CDR1 GTSNPN and CDR2 SVGIG (reference sequence). This CDR3 comprises 12 residues. This CDR3 is CAWEEEDYGYTF. In nucleotides, the CDR3 is TGTGCCTGGGAAGAGGAAGACTATGGCTACACCTTC.

This clonotype appeared a few times. The chain is built from TRBV20-1 and TRBJ2-7; D assignment may be TRBD1 or TRBD2 (6 bases each). Germline loops: CDR1 DFQATT, CDR2 SNEGSKA (reference sequence). Deletions cut 4 bases from V and 6 bases from J, with 22 bases between. The CDR3 contains 15 residues. The CDR3 region has the DNA TGCAGTGCTAAAGTTTTCGGAGGGGGAGGTGGCGAGCAGTACTTC. Encoded protein: CSAKVFGGGGGEQYF.